This T cell receptor beta chain was sequenced in a study of vaccination effects on CD4 cells after COVID-19. ViraFEST expansion of antigen-specific CD4+ T cells with viral peptide pools preceded sequencing. The culture ran for approximately 10 days, and then CD4+ T cells were isolated. As their vaccination, participants received two doses of either BNT162b2 or mRNA-1273. V was pared by 0 bases and J by 0 bases, with 7 bases between. Germline V gene sequence: CDR1 SGDLS, CDR2 YYNGEE. The CDR3 covers 16 residues. As concerns this clone: Its antigen is currently unknown.

The repertoire was sequenced with immunoSEQ multiplex PCR; TCRdb's copy has only in-frame clones and lacks some. The sample comprises fewer than 80,000 clones, around two thirds of which are singletons, and 1.5% to 1.9% rests with the top ten. The sequencing here drew on CD4+ T cells from PBMCs cultured with HCoV-229E spike peptides, taken after COVID-19 vaccination. The TCR originated in a human donor who received a COVID-19 vaccine. The genes are TRBV9 and TRBJ1-6; TRBD1 is a possible D gene (5 bases). CDR3 amino acids: CASSVEGSSYNSPLHF. In nucleotides, the CDR3 is TGTGCCAGCAGCGTAGAGGGGAGCTCCTATAATTCACCCCTCCACTTT.